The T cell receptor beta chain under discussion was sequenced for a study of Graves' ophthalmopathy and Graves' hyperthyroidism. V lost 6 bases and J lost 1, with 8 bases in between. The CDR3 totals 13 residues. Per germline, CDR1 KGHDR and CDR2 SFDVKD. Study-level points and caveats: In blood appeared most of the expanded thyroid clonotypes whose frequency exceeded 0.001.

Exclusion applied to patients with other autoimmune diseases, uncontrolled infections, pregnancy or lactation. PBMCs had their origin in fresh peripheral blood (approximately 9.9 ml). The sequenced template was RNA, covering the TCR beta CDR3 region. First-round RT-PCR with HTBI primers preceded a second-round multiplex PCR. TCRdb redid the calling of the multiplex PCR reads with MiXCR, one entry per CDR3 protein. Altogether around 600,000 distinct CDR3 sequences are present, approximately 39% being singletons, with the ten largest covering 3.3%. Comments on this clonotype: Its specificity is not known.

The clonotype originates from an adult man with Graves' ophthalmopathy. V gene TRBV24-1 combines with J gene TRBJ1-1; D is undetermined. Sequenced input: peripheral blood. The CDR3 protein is CATSSSANTEAFF. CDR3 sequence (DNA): TGTGCCACCAGTTCTTCAGCGAACACTGAAGCTTTCTTT.